The entry below describes one T cell receptor beta chain. These data are taken from a study of blood T cell repertoires in COVID-19. The overall study: Researchers got acute and convalescent COVID-19 samples from the United States, Italy and Spain. PBMCs, B-cell-depleted T cells, or T cells were the source of the cDNA or gDNA that made up the material.

How the authors handled the data: How many nucleated cells were present was estimated from reference gene primer amplification. The method was immunoSEQ multiplex PCR; TCRdb's version includes in-frame clones alone and lacks a portion of them. That table supplies the V and J calls and clone size; D and trimming were determined from the DNA. This table has roughly 220,000 clones, around 83% appearing once. V was cut by 3 bases and J by 2 bases, with 14 bases left in between. From germline, CDR1 is SGHRS and CDR2 YFSETQ. The CDR3 spans 15 residues. The receptor was isolated from a woman aged 45 to 65 with COVID-19, enrolled during active disease. Sequenced sample: peripheral blood. The rearrangement uses TRBV5-1 and TRBJ2-5, with D tentatively TRBD1 (6 bases). The CDR3 region is CASSSIITGQETQYF. In nucleotides, the CDR3 is TGCGCCAGCAGCTCCATCATAACAGGGCAAGAGACCCAGTACTTC.